This is a list of T cell receptor beta chains from one sample in a study of blood T cell repertoires in COVID-19. Only in-frame clones appear in the TCRdb table, and some are missing; sequencing was by immunoSEQ multiplex PCR. The sample includes roughly 25,000 clones, approximately 90% of them seen just once. Sequencing was carried out using peripheral blood. These receptors were obtained from a man in his 70s with acute or convalescent COVID-19. CDR3s include the opening cysteine and the closing phenylalanine or tryptophan. A D gene is named only where the DNA matches it firmly. The size of a clone is reported for some rows only, either as once, few or many, or as a class for expanded clones.

J: TRBJ1-2
size: -
D: -
V: TRBV18
CDR3: CASSTGTRPDGGYTF
DNA: TGTGCCAGCTCCACTGGGACAAGGCCGGATGGTGGCTACACCTTC

J: TRBJ2-7
size: -
D: TRBD2
V: TRBV28
CDR3: CASSGTSGISEQYF
DNA: TGTGCCAGCAGTGGGACTAGCGGGATTAGCGAGCAGTACTTC

J: TRBJ2-3
size: -
D: TRBD1
V: TRBV18
CDR3: CASSSTGIPSTDTQYF
DNA: TGTGCCAGCTCATCGACAGGGATCCCTAGCACAGATACGCAGTATTTT

J: TRBJ1-4
size: -
D: -
V: TRBV11-2
CDR3: CASSLAPGWEKLFF
DNA: TGTGCCAGCAGCTTAGCCCCAGGGTGGGAAAAACTGTTTTTT

J: TRBJ1-5
size: -
D: -
V: TRBV18
CDR3: CASSPNAGSNQPQHF
DNA: TGTGCCAGCTCGCCCAACGCGGGAAGCAATCAGCCCCAGCATTTT

J: TRBJ1-5
size: -
D: TRBD1
V: TRBV5-1
CDR3: CASSPRDRNQPQHF
DNA: TGCGCCAGCAGCCCCCGGGACAGAAATCAGCCCCAGCATTTT

J: TRBJ2-1
size: -
D: -
V: TRBV2
CDR3: CASSPTSPAEQFF
DNA: TGTGCCAGCAGTCCTACTAGCCCGGCTGAGCAGTTCTTC

J: TRBJ2-2
size: -
D: -
V: TRBV3-1/TRBV3-2
CDR3: CASSQGAGELFF
DNA: TGTGCCAGCAGCCAGGGAGCCGGGGAGCTGTTTTTT

J: TRBJ1-2
size: -
D: -
V: TRBV7-9
CDR3: CASSSSTEYGYTF
DNA: TGTGCCAGCAGCTCATCCACTGAGTATGGCTACACCTTC

J: TRBJ1-1
size: -
D: TRBD1
V: TRBV7-9
CDR3: CASSLPGGTEAFF
DNA: TGTGCCAGCAGCTTACCAGGGGGAACTGAAGCTTTCTTT

J: TRBJ2-7
size: few
D: TRBD1
V: TRBV7-9
CDR3: CASSLRDRVYEQYF
DNA: TGTGCCAGCAGCTTACGGGACAGGGTCTACGAGCAGTACTTC

J: TRBJ1-5
size: -
D: -
V: TRBV10-2
CDR3: CASTRGGGGNQPQHF
DNA: TGCGCCAGCACCCGAGGCGGGGGGGGCAATCAGCCCCAGCATTTT

J: TRBJ2-3
size: -
D: -
V: TRBV19
CDR3: CASSIGPQGASTDTQYF
DNA: TGTGCCAGTAGTATAGGGCCCCAGGGCGCTAGCACAGATACGCAGTATTTT

J: TRBJ1-5
size: -
D: -
V: TRBV19
CDR3: CASTTGYSNQPQHF
DNA: TGTGCCAGTACGACAGGTTATAGCAATCAGCCCCAGCATTTT

J: TRBJ1-6
size: -
D: TRBD1
V: TRBV11-2
CDR3: CASSLGGAGGVSPLHF
DNA: TGTGCCAGCAGCTTAGGCGGGGCAGGGGGCGTCTCACCCCTCCACTTT

J: TRBJ1-1
size: -
D: TRBD1
V: TRBV5-1
CDR3: CASSPYPDRVMNTEAFF
DNA: TGCGCCAGCAGCCCCTACCCCGACAGGGTTATGAACACTGAAGCTTTCTTT

J: TRBJ1-1
size: -
D: TRBD1
V: TRBV5-1
CDR3: CASSFTQGVNTEAFF
DNA: TGCGCCAGCAGCTTTACCCAGGGGGTGAACACTGAAGCTTTCTTT

J: TRBJ2-5
size: -
D: TRBD1
V: TRBV28
CDR3: CASSYRDREETQYF
DNA: TGTGCCAGCAGTTACCGGGACAGGGAAGAGACCCAGTACTTC

J: TRBJ2-3
size: -
D: -
V: TRBV2
CDR3: CASSNRVSTDTQYF
DNA: TGTGCCAGCAGCAACAGGGTTAGCACAGATACGCAGTATTTT

J: TRBJ2-3
size: -
D: -
V: TRBV5-1
CDR3: CASSLGPPSTDTQYF
DNA: TGCGCCAGCAGCTTGGGTCCCCCTAGCACAGATACGCAGTATTTT

J: TRBJ2-2
size: once
D: -
V: TRBV28
CDR3: CASIQGGAGELFF
DNA: TGTGCCAGCATCCAGGGGGGTGCCGGGGAGCTGTTTTTT

J: TRBJ1-5
size: -
D: -
V: TRBV12-2
CDR3: CASRLVGITGYGCQPQHF
DNA: -

J: TRBJ1-1
size: -
D: TRBD1
V: TRBV18
CDR3: CASSPLGQGTEAFF
DNA: TGTGCCAGCTCACCACTTGGACAGGGCACTGAAGCTTTCTTT

J: TRBJ2-1
size: -
D: TRBD2
V: TRBV10-3
CDR3: CAISGASGDNEQFF
DNA: TGTGCCATCAGTGGGGCTAGCGGGGACAATGAGCAGTTCTTC

J: TRBJ1-5
size: -
D: TRBD1
V: TRBV7-6
CDR3: CASSSWTGEYSNQPQHF
DNA: TGTGCCAGCAGCTCCTGGACAGGGGAATATAGCAATCAGCCCCAGCATTTT

J: TRBJ2-7
size: -
D: TRBD2
V: TRBV18
CDR3: CASSSPSGSYEQYF
DNA: TGTGCCAGCTCATCACCTAGCGGGAGCTACGAGCAGTACTTC

J: TRBJ2-2
size: -
D: TRBD2
V: TRBV18
CDR3: CASSPLLAGAPSAGELFF
DNA: TGTGCCAGCTCACCCCTCCTAGCGGGGGCCCCGTCGGCCGGGGAGCTGTTTTTT

J: TRBJ2-6
size: -
D: -
V: TRBV9
CDR3: CASSAPGSSGANVLTF
DNA: TGTGCCAGCAGCGCTCCCGGGAGCTCTGGGGCCAACGTCCTGACTTTC

J: TRBJ1-5
size: -
D: -
V: TRBV9
CDR3: CASSPGTPSNQPQHF
DNA: TGTGCCAGCAGCCCCGGGACACCTAGCAATCAGCCCCAGCATTTT

J: TRBJ2-1
size: -
D: TRBD2
V: TRBV7-9
CDR3: CASSLAGGNEQFF
DNA: TGTGCCAGCAGCTTAGCGGGGGGGAATGAGCAGTTCTTC